This TCR beta chain was found in a study of T cell responses to AZD1222 COVID-19 vaccine. Findings of the study overall: Scientists sampled the repertoires only once the peak T cell response had passed. Donors, mostly white British, included more females; clonal diversity was possibly underestimated. Nearly half of spike-specific TCRs reportedly target unmutated variant regions.

This clone has a handful of counts. Antigen unknown. TCRdb keeps only in-frame clones here, not all; method: immunoSEQ multiplex PCR. The data contain over 50,000 clones, roughly 84% of them singletons. Trimming took 5 bases from V and 0 from J; bases not matched to a gene: 7. CDR3 length: 15 residues. CDR1 and CDR2 (germline): SGHTA, FQGNSA. J is TRBJ2-7 and V is TRBV7-2; 7 bases are a match to TRBD1. This TCR came from an adult in good health. Here the sequenced sample was peripheral blood, taken on day 0 of AZD1222 vaccination. The CDR3 DNA follows: TGTGCCAGCAGCCTGGGGACAGTGAGCTCCTACGAGCAGTACTTC. Amino acid sequence: CASSLGTVSSYEQYF.